The 4 T cell receptor beta chains below come from one sample, sequenced in a study of blood T cells in healthy people across ages. Alongside a J-beta primer mix, a sample-barcoded 5' primer served in a second PCR lasting about 7 to 12 cycles. Using its own MiXCR run on the 5' RACE reads, TCRdb lists one record per CDR3 protein. The data hold around 1,900,000 distinct CDR3 sequences, with 30% to 40% observed a single time. The source material was blood. The receptors were sampled from a human donor in good health.

This chain links TRBV15 with TRBJ2-1, with no clear D. CDR1 is LNHNV and CDR2 is YYDKDF in the germline V gene (reference sequence). V gave up 0 bases and J gave up 7 bases, with 13 bases separating them. This CDR3 contains 15 residues. The CDR3 DNA sequence: TGTGCCACCAGCAGAGATCGTACTCCCGGTAATGAGCAGTTCTTC. Residues: CATSRDRTPGNEQFF.

The rearrangement uses TRBV6-5 and TRBJ2-7, with D perhaps TRBD2 (6 bases). The CDR3 length is 18 residues. Between the trimmed V and J ends, which lost 2 bases and 2 bases, there was a span of 22 bases. CDR1 is MNHEY, CDR2 SVGAGI, per germline. CDR3 nucleotides: TGTGCCAGCAGTTACAGGTCGTGGCGGGACGGAGGCACCTACGAGCAGTACTTC. It translates to CASSYRSWRDGGTYEQYF.

V usage is TRBV4-3 and J usage is TRBJ2-5; TRBD2 matches 14 bases. From germline, CDR1 is LGHNA and CDR2 YSLEER. The length of the CDR3 is 14 residues. The junction had 5 bases not matched to a gene; V was cut back by 4 bases and J by 10 bases. Written as DNA, the CDR3 is TGCGCCAGCAGCCCAGGGACTAGCGGGGGCAGCCAGTACTTC. Translated, it gives CASSPGTSGGSQYF.

In this sample, this clonotype turned up a few times. The chain employs TRBV7-2 and TRBJ2-3; possibly TRBD1 for D (6 bases). Germline V gene sequence: CDR1 SGHTA, CDR2 FQGNSA. The V end was cut by 5 bases, the J end by 2 bases, with 17 bases between. The CDR3 totals 16 residues. The CDR3 nucleotides read TGTGCCAGCAGCCCCCCAGGGACATGGATCACAGATACGCAGTATTTT. As protein: CASSPPGTWITDTQYF. The full variable domain, in which reference TRBV7-2 and TRBJ2-3 provide the parts outside the CDR3, is GAGVSQSPSNKVTEKGKDVELRCDPISGHTALYWYRQSLGQGLEFLIYFQGNSAPDKSGLPSDRFSAERTGGSVSTLTIQRTQQEDSAVYLCASSPPGTWITDTQYFGPGTRLTVL.